Following are 29 T cell receptor beta chains from one sample sequenced in a study of control samples from healthy donors and cancer patients. This table comes from immunoSEQ multiplex PCR, and its TCRdb copy is limited to in-frame clones, with some not included. Found here are about 120,000 clones, 87% of them singletons; the top ten hold about 12%. The sequencing input was blood. Receptors originate from a young man in good health.

The rearrangement uses TRBV12-3 or TRBV12-4 and TRBJ2-2; weak D call: TRBD1 (5 bases). CDR3 length: 12 amino acids. V was cut by 4 bases and J by 6 bases, with 6 bases left in between. The CDR3: CASSWGAGELFF. The CDR3 region has the DNA TGTGCCAGCAGTTGGGGCGCCGGGGAGCTGTTTTTT.

This chain uses TRBV18 with TRBJ2-7; no definite D call. CDR3 length: 14 amino acids. The V end was cut by 0 bases, the J end by 2 bases, with 8 bases between. Germline lookup yields CDR1 KGHSH and CDR2 LQKENI. The CDR3 nucleotides read TGTGCCAGCTCACCACCCGACGGCACCTACGAGCAGTACTTC. Amino acid sequence: CASSPPDGTYEQYF.

CDR3 DNA sequence: TGTGCCAGCAGTCCGGGAGGACAGTTAGAATCCTATAATTCACCCCTCCACTTT. Residues: CASSPGGQLESYNSPLHF. The chain links TRBV28 to TRBJ1-6, with TRBD1 as a possible D gene (6 bases). The germline gives CDR1 MDHEN, CDR2 SYDVKM. The V end lost 5 bases, the J end lost 1 base, and 18 bases lay between the germline ends. The CDR3 length is 18 residues.

This clone has a single count. The J gene is TRBJ2-7, the V gene TRBV5-6; a possible D gene is TRBD2 (5 bases). The CDR3 runs 17 residues. CDR1 is SGHDT and CDR2 is YYEEEE in the germline V gene. V lost 5 bases, J lost 3 bases, and 24 bases lay in between. The CDR3 nucleotides read TGTGCCAGCAGACCAGCGGCAGGCGAGGGCTACTACTACGAGCAGTACGTC. Protein sequence: CASRPAAGEGYYYEQYV.

In DNA, the CDR3 is TGCGCCAGCAGCTGGACAGGGGCGGGCACTGAAGCTTTCTTT. This encodes CASSWTGAGTEAFF. The chain is built from TRBV5-1 and TRBJ1-1; 9 bases align to TRBD1. The CDR3 extends over 14 amino acids. Unmatched junction bases numbered 4, after V lost 3 bases and J lost 4 bases. CDR1 is SGHRS, CDR2 YFSETQ, per germline.

The rearrangement links TRBV4-1 to TRBJ1-6; weak D call: TRBD1 (6 bases). Trimming took 3 bases from V and 9 from J, leaving 15 bases between them. CDR1 and CDR2 from the germline V gene are MGHRA and YSYEKL. The CDR3 contains 15 residues. The CDR3 DNA sequence: TGCGCCAGCAGCCAGGTTCCCCAGGGGCGTTCACCCCTCCACTTT. Protein product: CASSQVPQGRSPLHF.

The chain uses TRBV30 and TRBJ1-4, with D uncertain. The CDR3 has 11 amino acids. The V and J ends lost 3 bases and 7 bases respectively, with 6 bases between them. Germline CDR1 GTSNPN, CDR2 SVGIG (reference sequence). For the CDR3, the DNA is TGTGCCTGGAGGGGCGTTGAAAAACTGTTTTTT. Protein sequence: CAWRGVEKLFF.

This clone showed up just a few times. The chain links TRBV19 to TRBJ1-4; TRBD1 aligns across 8 bases. The CDR3 is 14 residues long. CDR1 LNHDA and CDR2 SQIVND come from the germline V gene (reference sequence). Losses at the gene ends were 3 bases for V and 6 bases for J; bases not matched to a gene: 3. Here the CDR3 reads CASSIPGQDEKLFF. The DNA of the CDR3 is TGTGCCAGTAGTATCCCGGGACAGGATGAAAAACTGTTTTTT. The complete variable domain, with remaining parts taken from reference TRBV19 and TRBJ1-4, reads DGGITQSPKYLFRKEGQNVTLSCEQNLNHDAMYWYRQDPGQGLRLIYYSQIVNDFQKGDIAEGYSVSREKKESFPLTVTSAQKNPTAFYLCASSIPGQDEKLFFGSGTQLSVL.

The chain recombines TRBV2 with TRBJ2-5; tentatively, D is TRBD1 or TRBD2 (6 bases each). The germline V and J ends were trimmed by 3 bases and 5 bases, with 10 bases remaining between them. CDR3 size: 13 residues. Germline V gene data show CDR1 as SNHLY and CDR2 as FYNNEI. CDR3 DNA sequence: TGTGCCAGCAGTGAGTCGGGGGCGGAGACCCAGTACTTC. It specifies CASSESGAETQYF.

The J gene is TRBJ2-3, the V gene TRBV19, with a tentative D call TRBD2 (6 bases). The CDR3 has 15 residues. Germline CDR1 reads LNHDA; CDR2 reads SQIVND (reference sequence). Trimming removed 1 base from V and 4 bases from J, with 12 bases in between. The CDR3 loop is CASSIGGVEADTQYF. CDR3 coding DNA: TGTGCCAGTAGTATAGGGGGGGTAGAGGCAGATACGCAGTATTTT.

The chain is built from TRBV11-2 and TRBJ1-3; TRBD1 matches 7 bases. CDR3 length: 15 residues. Germline V lookup: CDR1 SGHAT, CDR2 FQNNGV. V lost 5 bases, J lost 0 bases, and 4 bases stayed unmatched. The CDR3 region has the DNA TGTGCCAGCAGCCAAACAGGGGACTCTGGAAACACCATATATTTT. Amino acids: CASSQTGDSGNTIYF.

A single count supports this clone. V usage is TRBV10-2 and J usage is TRBJ1-6, with a weak D call TRBD1 (5 bases). The CDR3 is 17 amino acids. Germline assignment: CDR1 WSHSY and CDR2 SAAADI. V was cut by 3 bases and J by 4 bases, with 16 bases left in between. The CDR3: CASSDLGHANYNSPLHF. The CDR3 region has the DNA TGCGCCAGCAGTGACCTTGGACACGCGAATTATAATTCACCCCTCCACTTT.

The rearrangement joins TRBV12-5 to TRBJ1-1; D unclear. The germline CDR1 and CDR2 sequences are LGHNT and FRNRAP. Trimming stripped 5 bases from V and 6 bases from J, with 10 bases between. The CDR3 consists of 12 residues. CDR3 residues: CASGPDLAEAFF. As DNA, the CDR3 is TGTGCTAGTGGTCCTGACCTGGCTGAAGCTTTCTTT.

V usage is TRBV4-1 and J usage is TRBJ2-2; D may be TRBD2 (7 bases). This CDR3 region has 16 residues. V was trimmed by 4 bases and J by 4 bases, leaving 16 bases between them. CDR1 and CDR2 from the germline V gene are MGHRA and YSYEKL. The CDR3 reads CASSRGVAGATGELFF. The CDR3 nucleotides are TGCGCCAGCAGCCGGGGGGTCGCGGGGGCCACCGGGGAGCTGTTTTTT.

This clone appeared a few times. The chain has TRBV6-5 and TRBJ1-1, with a weak D call TRBD1 (5 bases). Per the germline V gene, CDR1 is MNHEY and CDR2 is SVGAGI. V dropped 8 bases and J dropped 2 bases, with 15 bases sitting between them. The length of the CDR3 is 14 residues. DNA for the CDR3: TGTGCCAGCTCGCCCGCCAGGGTAAACACTGAAGCTTTCTTT. This translates into CASSPARVNTEAFF.

The chain recombines TRBV19 with TRBJ1-6; D is perhaps TRBD1 (6 bases). The CDR3 spans 12 residues. Germline CDR1 LNHDA, CDR2 SQIVND (reference sequence). With 5 bases removed from V and 8 bases from J, the gap between germline ends came to 7 bases. In DNA form, the CDR3 reads TGTGCCAGTAGTGCAGGGGATTCACCCCTCCACTTT. Protein sequence: CASSAGDSPLHF.

The chain couples TRBV11-1 to TRBJ1-5; 7 bases are a match to TRBD1. This CDR3 has 13 residues. Trimming took 4 bases from V and 5 from J; bases not matched to a gene: 2. Germline values: CDR1 SGHAT, CDR2 FQDESV (reference sequence). Here the CDR3 reads CASSSGQYQPQHF. CDR3 bases: TGTGCCAGCAGCTCGGGACAGTATCAGCCCCAGCATTTT.

J is TRBJ1-2 and V is TRBV19; 8 bases agree with TRBD1. CDR1 and CDR2 from the germline V gene are LNHDA and SQIVND (reference sequence). The CDR3 covers 14 residues. J gave up 1 base and V 7 bases, and 5 bases lay outside the gene matches. CDR3 in amino acids: CASTPGQGNYGYTF. As DNA, the CDR3 is TGTGCCAGTACCCCCGGACAGGGTAACTATGGCTACACCTTC.

The chain joins TRBV7-2 to TRBJ1-3; D is undetermined. V gave up 1 base and J gave up 3 bases, with 10 bases separating them. Germline CDR1 SGHTA, CDR2 FQGNSA. The CDR3 sequence is 15 residues long. The CDR3 spells CASSLVVSDGNTIYF. The DNA of the CDR3 is TGTGCCAGCAGCTTAGTGGTGTCAGATGGAAACACCATATATTTT. The full variable domain, rest sourced from reference TRBV7-2 and TRBJ1-3, is GAGVSQSPSNKVTEKGKDVELRCDPISGHTALYWYRQSLGQGLEFLIYFQGNSAPDKSGLPSDRFSAERTGGSVSTLTIQRTQQEDSAVYLCASSLVVSDGNTIYFGEGSWLTVV.

This clone has just a few counts. The CDR3 is CASSPISRADTQYF. In DNA form, the CDR3 reads TGTGCCAGCAGTCCCATTAGTCGAGCCGATACGCAGTATTTT. This chain connects TRBV6-5 to TRBJ2-3, with unresolved D. The germline V and J ends were trimmed by 5 bases and 6 bases, with 15 bases remaining between them. The CDR3 length is 14 residues. Germline lookup yields CDR1 MNHEY and CDR2 SVGAGI.

The rearrangement joins TRBV7-8 to TRBJ1-2; TRBD1 might be the D (5 bases). Germline V gene data show CDR1 as SGHVS and CDR2 as FQNEAQ. V was trimmed by 0 bases and J by 8 bases, leaving 10 bases between them. The CDR3 spans 13 residues. CDR3 amino acids: CASSLAPGSGYTF. Here the CDR3 DNA reads TGTGCCAGCAGCTTAGCTCCAGGGAGCGGCTACACCTTC.

In this sample, this clone turned up once. The gene calls are TRBV7-9 and TRBJ2-2, with no clear D. The CDR3 has 15 amino acids. V was cut by 4 bases and J by 5 bases, with 14 bases left in between. Looked up from germline, CDR1 is SEHNR and CDR2 is FQNEAQ (reference sequence). The CDR3 protein is CASSSPTALTGELFF. The CDR3 bases are TGTGCCAGCAGCTCTCCGACCGCTTTAACCGGGGAGCTGTTTTTT.

V and J are TRBV7-9 and TRBJ1-4, with D possibly TRBD1 on 6 matching bases. This CDR3 has 14 amino acids. V lost 4 bases and J lost 7, with 13 bases in between. The germline V gene has CDR1 SEHNR and CDR2 FQNEAQ (reference sequence). In nucleotides, the CDR3 is TGTGCCAGCAGCTCCCGGGACAAAGGTGAAAAACTGTTTTTT. Translation gives CASSSRDKGEKLFF.

The genes are TRBV27 and TRBJ2-1; D might be TRBD2 (6 bases). The germline gives CDR1 MNHEY, CDR2 SMNVEV (reference sequence). Trimming removed 3 bases from V and 6 bases from J, with 9 bases in between. The CDR3 contains 13 residues. As DNA, the CDR3 is TGTGCCAGCAGTTTCGCGGGGTTCAATGAGCAGTTCTTC. This translates into CASSFAGFNEQFF.

This clone was detected only once. The CDR3 region has the DNA TGTGCCACCAGCAGAGATAGGGATGGGCGGGCAGCGCATTTT. Amino acid sequence: CATSRDRDGRAAHF. The chain links TRBV15 to TRBJ1-5; D is unclear. The germline gives CDR1 LNHNV, CDR2 YYDKDF (reference sequence). V shed 0 bases and J shed 15 bases, with 18 bases lying between them. CDR3 length equals 14 residues.

This clone was observed once. The chain has TRBV20-1 and TRBJ1-2; TRBD1 matches at 8 bases. The length of the CDR3 is 11 residues. Per germline, CDR1 DFQATT and CDR2 SNEGSKA (reference sequence). For the CDR3, the DNA is TGCAGCGGTACAGGGGGTCAAGGCTACACCTTC. It codes for CSGTGGQGYTF.

The chain uses TRBV19 and TRBJ1-5; no clear D. This CDR3 is built from 17 residues. Germline V gives CDR1 LNHDA, CDR2 SQIVND (reference sequence). Trimming took off 3 bases at V and 5 bases at J, with 20 bases between the two ends. CDR3 nucleotide sequence: TGTGCCAGTAGTATTGAGTACCGCCAAGTTACTTATCAGCCCCAGCATTTT. Protein sequence: CASSIEYRQVTYQPQHF.

The V call is TRBV4-1, the J call TRBJ2-3; possible D gene TRBD1, 6 bases. Per the germline V gene, CDR1 is MGHRA and CDR2 is YSYEKL. V was pared by 2 bases and J by 5 bases, with 11 bases between. The CDR3 totals 14 residues. CDR3: CASSQLGGVDTQYF. The CDR3 DNA follows: TGCGCCAGCAGCCAATTAGGGGGTGTAGATACGCAGTATTTT.

The chain is built from TRBV4-1 and TRBJ1-5; tentatively, D is TRBD1 (6 bases). The length of the CDR3 is 15 residues. Per germline, CDR1 MGHRA and CDR2 YSYEKL. Trimming left V 4 bases short and J 0 bases short, with 10 bases between. The CDR3 sequence is CASSPHRDSNQPQHF. The CDR3 DNA follows: TGCGCCAGCAGCCCTCACAGGGATAGCAATCAGCCCCAGCATTTT.